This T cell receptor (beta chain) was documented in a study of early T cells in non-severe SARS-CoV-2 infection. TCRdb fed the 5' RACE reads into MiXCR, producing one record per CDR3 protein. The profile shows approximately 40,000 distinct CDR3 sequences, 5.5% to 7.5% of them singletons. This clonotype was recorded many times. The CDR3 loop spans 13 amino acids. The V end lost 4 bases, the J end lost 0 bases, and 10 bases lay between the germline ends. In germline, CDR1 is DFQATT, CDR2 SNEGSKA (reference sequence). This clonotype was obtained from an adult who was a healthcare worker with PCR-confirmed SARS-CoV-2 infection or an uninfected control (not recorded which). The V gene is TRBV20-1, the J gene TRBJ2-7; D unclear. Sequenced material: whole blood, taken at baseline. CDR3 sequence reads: CSATWTDSYEQYF. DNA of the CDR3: TGCAGTGCTACCTGGACGGACTCCTACGAGCAGTACTTC.